The 31 T cell receptor beta chains reported below all come from one sample, sequenced in a study of CD8 T cells in Susac syndrome. RNA was extracted with the RNeasy kit, and a quantity of about 0.45 to 1 ug was reverse transcribed using random hexamers. TCRdb called the immunoSEQ multiplex PCR reads again in MiXCR, with one record for every CDR3 protein. The repertoire holds 130,000 or so distinct CDR3 sequences, with around 96% as singletons. The sample taken for sequencing was CD4+ T cells from PBMCs. These receptors originate from a human donor with multiple sclerosis.

CDR3 DNA sequence: TGTGCCAGCAGTGATTGGGGCATTGGGTCCTACGAGCAGTACTTC. It specifies CASSDWGIGSYEQYF. The V gene is TRBV6-1, the J gene TRBJ2-7, with D tentatively TRBD1 (5 bases). There are 15 residues in the CDR3. V dropped 3 bases and J dropped 1 base, with 13 bases sitting between them. Looked up from germline, CDR1 is MNHNS and CDR2 is SASEGT.

The CDR3: CASSVAGAGGSRDTQYF. Written as DNA, the CDR3 is TGTGCCAGCAGCGTAGCTGGAGCGGGGGGCTCGAGGGATACGCAGTATTTT. V is TRBV9 and J is TRBJ2-3, with 9 bases aligning to TRBD2. V dropped 0 bases and J dropped 6; count of bases not matched to a gene: 11. The CDR3 consists of 17 residues. Germline CDR1 SGDLS, CDR2 YYNGEE.

This clonotype appeared a single time. The genes are TRBV29-1 and TRBJ2-1, with a tentative D call TRBD2 (6 bases). V gave up 4 bases and J gave up 4 bases, with 17 bases separating them. Looked up from germline, CDR1 is SQVTM and CDR2 is ANQGSEA. The CDR3 length is 15 residues. CDR3 sequence (DNA): TGCAGCGTTGCATTCGGGGGAGTAGAATACAATGAGCAGTTCTTC. Its protein product is CSVAFGGVEYNEQFF.

The CDR3 loop is CSALAGGNEQFF. The CDR3 coding sequence is TGCAGTGCCTTAGCGGGCGGCAATGAGCAGTTCTTC. The V and J genes are TRBV20-1 and TRBJ2-1, with 7 bases aligning to TRBD2. The CDR3 is 12 amino acids. The trim removed 6 bases at V and 6 bases at J, leaving 5 bases unmatched. The V gene's germline CDR1 is DFQATT and CDR2 SNEGSKA (reference sequence).

The chain joins TRBV27 to TRBJ2-7; 9 bases fit TRBD1. This CDR3 spans 14 amino acids. Unmatched junction bases numbered 10, after V lost 9 bases and J lost 4 bases. Germline V gene data show CDR1 as MNHEY and CDR2 as SMNVEV (reference sequence). The CDR3 DNA follows: TGTGCCAGTCAGCTAGGGACAGGGAGTTACGAGCAGTACTTC. Translation: CASQLGTGSYEQYF.

The chain recombines TRBV30 with TRBJ1-1; 7 nucleotides agree with TRBD1. V lost 4 bases to trimming and J lost 4 bases; unmatched junction nucleotides: 3. The CDR3 has 12 residues. The germline CDR1 and CDR2 sequences are GTSNPN and SVGIG (reference sequence). The CDR3 DNA reads TGTGCCTGGAAAGGGGGCGGCACTGAAGCTTTCTTT. Its protein is CAWKGGGTEAFF.

The chain carries TRBV5-1 and TRBJ2-3; D uncertain. Trimming left V 5 bases short and J 3 bases short, with 13 bases between. Germline V gene sequence: CDR1 SGHRS, CDR2 YFSETQ. This CDR3 comprises 14 residues. This chain's CDR3 is CASRMTAGTDTQYF. The CDR3 DNA reads TGCGCCAGCAGGATGACCGCTGGGACAGATACGCAGTATTTT.

The chain has TRBV9 and TRBJ1-5; 7 nucleotides align to TRBD1. Per the germline V gene, CDR1 is SGDLS and CDR2 is YYNGEE. The CDR3 covers 16 residues. After removal of 0 bases from V and 5 bases from J, the junction contained 8 bases not matched to a gene. The CDR3 DNA reads as TGTGCCAGCAGCGTAGGCCCAGGGGGATTAGATCAGCCCCAGCATTTT. Translation: CASSVGPGGLDQPQHF.

The rearrangement uses TRBV25-1 and TRBJ1-2; a weak D match, TRBD1 (5 bases). CDR3 size: 13 residues. The V end was cut by 4 bases, the J end by 5 bases, with 11 bases between. CDR1 MGHDK and CDR2 SYGVNS come from the germline V gene. Here the CDR3 reads CASSGGPRYGYTF. For the CDR3, the DNA is TGTGCCAGCAGTGGGGGACCGAGGTATGGCTACACCTTC.

The CDR3 loop is CASSYREEQYF. The CDR3 DNA is TGTGCCAGCAGCTACAGGGAAGAGCAGTACTTC. V and J are TRBV5-4 and TRBJ2-7; a weak D match, TRBD1 (6 bases). The CDR3 length is 11 residues. The V end lost 3 bases, the J end lost 7 bases, and 8 bases lay between the germline ends. The germline CDR1 and CDR2 sequences are SGHNT and YYREEE (reference sequence).

This chain connects TRBV7-2 to TRBJ2-1; D gene uncertain. Germline V gene lookup returns CDR1 SGHTA and CDR2 FQGNSA. Deletions cut 1 base from V and 8 bases from J, with 12 bases between. This CDR3 contains 14 residues. The DNA of the CDR3 is TGTGCCAGCAGCTTAGGCACATCCCTCCATGAGCAGTTCTTC. Encoded protein: CASSLGTSLHEQFF.

The chain couples TRBV28 to TRBJ1-1; no clear D. CDR1 and CDR2 from the germline V gene are MDHEN and SYDVKM. V lost 6 bases and J 3 bases, leaving 14 bases between the germline ends. The CDR3 spans 14 residues. For the CDR3, the DNA is TGTGCCAGCAGGGGGTATAACGGGTACACTGAAGCTTTCTTT. Protein: CASRGYNGYTEAFF.

This chain joins TRBV13 and TRBJ2-1, with TRBD2 identical over 11 bases. The trim removed 5 bases at V and 1 base at J, leaving 7 bases unmatched. This CDR3 is built from 17 residues. The germline gives CDR1 PRHDT, CDR2 FYEKMQ (reference sequence). CDR3 loop: CASSIVGTSGSYNEQFF. The CDR3, as DNA: TGTGCCAGCAGCATAGTCGGGACTAGCGGTTCCTACAATGAGCAGTTCTTC.

The chain links TRBV3-1 to TRBJ2-3; 13 nucleotides line up with TRBD2. Germline V lookup: CDR1 LGHDT, CDR2 YNNKEL (reference sequence). V gave up 0 bases and J gave up 4 bases; unmatched junction bases: 13. The CDR3 extends over 20 amino acids. CDR3 in amino acids: CASSQERPSGLAGDADTQYF. The CDR3 DNA follows: TGTGCCAGCAGCCAAGAAAGACCCTCAGGACTAGCGGGAGACGCAGATACGCAGTATTTT.

The genes are TRBV6-5 and TRBJ1-5, with 8 bases identical to TRBD1. Germline CDR1 reads MNHEY; CDR2 reads SVGAGI. The CDR3 covers 17 residues. With V trimmed by 4 bases and J by 6 bases, 14 bases remained unmatched. The CDR3 reads CASSLRQGAPGSQPQHF. In DNA, the CDR3 is TGTGCCAGCAGTTTACGGCAGGGGGCGCCGGGCAGTCAGCCCCAGCATTTT.

V usage is TRBV9 and J usage is TRBJ2-2, with D uncertain. The CDR3 spans 13 residues. Germline CDR1 SGDLS, CDR2 YYNGEE. Trimming removed 2 bases from V and 8 bases from J, with 10 bases in between. CDR3 DNA: TGTGCCAGCAGCGTGTTAGGAGTAGGGGAGCTGTTTTTT. This codes for CASSVLGVGELFF.

The rearrangement links TRBV20-1 to TRBJ2-1; D is uncertain. Germline values: CDR1 DFQATT, CDR2 SNEGSKA (reference sequence). Trimming took 0 bases from V and 7 from J, leaving 4 bases between them. The CDR3 length is 11 residues. The CDR3 spells CSAREANEQFF. In DNA form, the CDR3 reads TGCAGTGCTAGAGAGGCGAATGAGCAGTTCTTC.

The chain joins TRBV5-1 to TRBJ2-1; 13 nucleotides match TRBD2. Unmatched junction bases numbered 4, after V lost 2 bases and J lost 8 bases. The CDR3 sequence is 15 residues long. Germline assignment: CDR1 SGHRS and CDR2 YFSETQ. The chain's CDR3 is CASSFTSGRAHEQFF. In DNA, the CDR3 is TGCGCCAGCAGCTTTACTAGCGGGAGGGCCCATGAGCAGTTCTTC.

The gene calls are TRBV20-1 and TRBJ2-1; TRBD1 matches 9 bases. The CDR3 runs 14 residues. V dropped 6 bases and J dropped 3; count of bases not matched to a gene: 6. The germline CDR1 and CDR2 sequences are DFQATT and SNEGSKA (reference sequence). CDR3 nucleotide sequence: TGCAGTGCGAGAAGACAGGGGGTCTACAATGAGCAGTTCTTC. This gives the protein CSARRQGVYNEQFF.

This sequence joins TRBV7-2 and TRBJ1-5; D call uncertain. The CDR3 length is 13 residues. CDR1 and CDR2 (germline): SGHTA, FQGNSA. The V gene lost 3 bases and the J gene lost 7 bases, with 10 bases spanning the gap. CDR3 region: CASSLTVEQPQHF. In nucleotides, the CDR3 is TGTGCCAGCAGCTTGACGGTTGAACAGCCCCAGCATTTT.

This rearrangement joins TRBV12-3 or TRBV12-4 to TRBJ1-3, with D uncertain. V dropped 3 bases and J dropped 0 bases, with 6 bases sitting between them. The CDR3 covers 14 residues. The CDR3 nucleotides read TGTGCCAGCAGTTTGGGGTACTCTGGAAACACCATATATTTT. Its protein product is CASSLGYSGNTIYF.

The rearrangement uses TRBV20-1 and TRBJ1-2; 10 bases map to TRBD1. Unmatched junction bases numbered 4, after V lost 1 base and J lost 5 bases. The CDR3 spans 14 residues. Germline values: CDR1 DFQATT, CDR2 SNEGSKA (reference sequence). In nucleotides, the CDR3 is TGCAGTGCTAGAGGGGACAGGGGTGGATATGGCTACACCTTC. It is translated as CSARGDRGGYGYTF.

J is TRBJ1-1 and V is TRBV30, with no clear D. The germline V gene has CDR1 GTSNPN and CDR2 SVGIG (reference sequence). This CDR3 contains 13 residues. Between the trimmed V and J ends, which lost 4 bases and 0 bases, there was a span of 9 bases. CDR3 in amino acids: CAWTEEMNTEAFF. The CDR3 DNA is TGTGCCTGGACTGAAGAAATGAACACTGAAGCTTTCTTT.

This sequence joins TRBV20-1 and TRBJ2-3, with 9 bases aligning to TRBD2. V gave up 3 bases and J gave up 7 bases; unmatched junction bases: 5. CDR3 length equals 13 residues. Germline values: CDR1 DFQATT, CDR2 SNEGSKA (reference sequence). The DNA of the CDR3 is TGCAGTGCTAGTAAACTAGCGGGCCATACGCAGTATTTT. Protein sequence: CSASKLAGHTQYF.

The rearrangement uses TRBV5-6 and TRBJ2-1, with 11 positions matching TRBD2. V lost 5 bases to trimming and J lost 0 bases; unmatched junction nucleotides: 7. This CDR3 is built from 17 residues. Per germline, CDR1 SGHDT and CDR2 YYEEEE. The CDR3 loop reads CASRSGTSGYSYNEQFF. The CDR3 DNA sequence: TGTGCCAGCAGGTCCGGGACTAGCGGCTACTCCTACAATGAGCAGTTCTTC.

This clonotype was counted once. The V gene is TRBV5-1, the J gene TRBJ1-1, with a tentative D call TRBD1 (6 bases). This CDR3 has 14 amino acids. V was clipped by 0 bases and J by 1 base, with 7 bases between them. Germline lookup yields CDR1 SGHRS and CDR2 YFSETQ. This chain's CDR3 is CASSLAGQNTEAFF. CDR3 bases: TGCGCCAGCAGCTTGGCGGGACAGAACACTGAAGCTTTCTTT.

V gene TRBV27 combines with J gene TRBJ1-4; TRBD1 matches at 7 bases. J was trimmed by 8 bases and V by 9 bases; bases with no gene match: 12. Germline CDR1 MNHEY, CDR2 SMNVEV (reference sequence). This CDR3 is built from 14 residues. CDR3 protein: CASRRQGRREKLFF. The CDR3 nucleotides are TGTGCCAGTCGTCGACAGGGAAGAAGAGAAAAACTGTTTTTT.

The genes are TRBV4-3 and TRBJ2-1; unclear D gene. The CDR3 is 15 amino acids. CDR1 is LGHNA and CDR2 is YSLEER in the germline V gene. V was trimmed by 2 bases and J by 0 bases, leaving 8 bases between them. The CDR3 DNA reads TGCGCCAGCAGCCAATCTACGGGCTCCTACAATGAGCAGTTCTTC. This translates into CASSQSTGSYNEQFF.

In DNA form, the CDR3 reads TGCGCCAGCAGTCAATCTTGGGTCAACGAGCAGTACTTC. Its protein is CASSQSWVNEQYF. The rearrangement joins TRBV23-1 to TRBJ2-7; D is unresolved. TRBV23-1 is filed as an ORF, its function uncertain. The CDR3 covers 13 residues. The V end was cut by 0 bases, the J end by 5 bases, with 8 bases between.

The chain employs TRBV23-1 and TRBJ2-4; TRBD1 matches 7 bases. TRBV23-1 falls under the ORF class, with uncertain function. V lost 0 bases, J lost 0 bases, and 5 bases stayed unmatched. The CDR3 is 17 residues long. CDR3 in DNA: TGCGCCAGCAGTCAATCCCGACAGGGTGTAGCCAAAAACATTCAGTACTTC. As protein: CASSQSRQGVAKNIQYF.

This clonotype was counted only a few times. The chain carries TRBV27 and TRBJ2-2; D unclear. The CDR3 consists of 11 residues. The V gene lost 5 bases and the J gene lost 6 bases, with 4 bases spanning the gap. Looked up from germline, CDR1 is MNHEY and CDR2 is SMNVEV (reference sequence). DNA of the CDR3: TGTGCCAGCAGTGTCGCCGGGGAGCTGTTTTTT. This codes for CASSVAGELFF.